This note documents a single T cell receptor beta chain sequence. Libraries were prepared by immunoSEQ multiplex PCR; TCRdb keeps only in-frame clonotypes and omits some of them. The data show under 95,000 clones, roughly 89% seen once. This specimen comes from a study of blood T cell repertoires in COVID-19. This CDR3 spans 15 amino acids. Trimming removed 3 bases at V and 0 bases at J, with 8 bases between. Germline V gene lookup returns CDR1 SGHTA and CDR2 FQGNSA. The chain uses TRBV7-2 and TRBJ2-2, with D perhaps TRBD1 (5 bases). Source material: peripheral blood. The TCR originated in a man aged 55 to 70 with acute or convalescent COVID-19. Written as DNA, the CDR3 is TGTGCCAGCAGCTTGCAGGGTTCGAACACCGGGGAGCTGTTTTTT. It codes for CASSLQGSNTGELFF. The full variable domain, in which reference TRBV7-2 and TRBJ2-2 provide the parts outside the CDR3, is GAGVSQSPSNKVTEKGKDVELRCDPISGHTALYWYRQSLGQGLEFLIYFQGNSAPDKSGLPSDRFSAERTGGSVSTLTIQRTQQEDSAVYLCASSLQGSNTGELFFGEGSRLTVL.